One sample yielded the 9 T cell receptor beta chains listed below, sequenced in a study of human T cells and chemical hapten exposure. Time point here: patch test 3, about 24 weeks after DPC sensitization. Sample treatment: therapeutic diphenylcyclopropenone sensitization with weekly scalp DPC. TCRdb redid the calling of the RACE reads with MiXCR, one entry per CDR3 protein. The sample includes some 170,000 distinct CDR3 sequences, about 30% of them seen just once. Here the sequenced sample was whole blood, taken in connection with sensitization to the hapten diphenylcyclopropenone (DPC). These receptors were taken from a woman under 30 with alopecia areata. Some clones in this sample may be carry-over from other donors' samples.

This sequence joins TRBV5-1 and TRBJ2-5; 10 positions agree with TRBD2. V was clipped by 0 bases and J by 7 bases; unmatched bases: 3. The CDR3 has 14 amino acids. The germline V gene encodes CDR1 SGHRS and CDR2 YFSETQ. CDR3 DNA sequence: TGCGCCAGCAGCTTGGCAGCGGGAGGGACGACCCAGTACTTC. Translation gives CASSLAAGGTTQYF.

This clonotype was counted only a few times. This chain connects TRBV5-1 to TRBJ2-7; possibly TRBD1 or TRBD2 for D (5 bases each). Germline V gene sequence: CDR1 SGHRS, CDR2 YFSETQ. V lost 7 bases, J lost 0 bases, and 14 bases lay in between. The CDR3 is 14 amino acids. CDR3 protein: CASRRDGSSYEQYF. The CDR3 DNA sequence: TGCGCCAGCCGCCGGGACGGGTCCTCCTACGAGCAGTACTTC.

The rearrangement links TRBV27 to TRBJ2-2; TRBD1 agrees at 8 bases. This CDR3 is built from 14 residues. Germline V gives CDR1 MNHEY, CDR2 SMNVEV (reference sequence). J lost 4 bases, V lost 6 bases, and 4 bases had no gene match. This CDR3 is CASRDRAVTGELFF. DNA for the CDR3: TGTGCCAGCAGGGACAGGGCGGTCACCGGGGAGCTGTTTTTT.

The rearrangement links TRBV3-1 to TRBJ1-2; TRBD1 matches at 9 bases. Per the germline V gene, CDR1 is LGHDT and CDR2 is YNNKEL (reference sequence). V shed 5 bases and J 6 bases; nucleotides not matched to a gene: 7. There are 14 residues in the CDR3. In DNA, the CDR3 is TGTGCCAGCAGCGCCAAGGGACAGGGAGATGGCTACACCTTC. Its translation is CASSAKGQGDGYTF.

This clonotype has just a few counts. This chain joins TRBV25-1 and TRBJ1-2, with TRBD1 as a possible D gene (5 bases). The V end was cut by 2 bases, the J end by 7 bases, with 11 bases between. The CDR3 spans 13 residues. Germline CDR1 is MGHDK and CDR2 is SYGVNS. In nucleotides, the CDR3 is TGTGCCAGCAGTGAAAGTACAGGTCGTGGCTACACCTTC. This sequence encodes CASSESTGRGYTF.

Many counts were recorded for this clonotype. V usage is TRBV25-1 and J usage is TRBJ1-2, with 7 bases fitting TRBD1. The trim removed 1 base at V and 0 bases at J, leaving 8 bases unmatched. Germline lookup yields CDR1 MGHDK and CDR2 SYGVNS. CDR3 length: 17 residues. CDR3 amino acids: CASSEWGQSSANYGYTF. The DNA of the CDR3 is TGTGCCAGCAGTGAATGGGGACAGAGTTCAGCTAACTATGGCTACACCTTC.

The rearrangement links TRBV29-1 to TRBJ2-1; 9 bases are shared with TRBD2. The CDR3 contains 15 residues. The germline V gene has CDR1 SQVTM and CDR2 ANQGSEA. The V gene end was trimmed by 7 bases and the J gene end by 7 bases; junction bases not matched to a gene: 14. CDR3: CSAEGPSGGINEQFF. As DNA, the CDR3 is TGCAGCGCTGAGGGTCCCAGCGGGGGGATTAATGAGCAGTTCTTC.

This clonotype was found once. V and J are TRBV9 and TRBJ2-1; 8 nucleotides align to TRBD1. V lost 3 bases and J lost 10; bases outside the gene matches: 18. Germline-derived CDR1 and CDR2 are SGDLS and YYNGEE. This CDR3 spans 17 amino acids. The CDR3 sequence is CASSADLGQGGLIEQFF. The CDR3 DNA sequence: TGTGCCAGCAGCGCCGACCTTGGACAGGGAGGATTGATAGAGCAGTTCTTC.

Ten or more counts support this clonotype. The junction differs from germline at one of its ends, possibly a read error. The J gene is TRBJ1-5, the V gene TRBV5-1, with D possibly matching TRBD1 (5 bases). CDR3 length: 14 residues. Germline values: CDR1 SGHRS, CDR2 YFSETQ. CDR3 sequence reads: CASSLGGGNQPQHF. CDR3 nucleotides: TGTGCCAGCAGCTTGGGAGGGGGCAATCAGCCCCAGCATTTT.